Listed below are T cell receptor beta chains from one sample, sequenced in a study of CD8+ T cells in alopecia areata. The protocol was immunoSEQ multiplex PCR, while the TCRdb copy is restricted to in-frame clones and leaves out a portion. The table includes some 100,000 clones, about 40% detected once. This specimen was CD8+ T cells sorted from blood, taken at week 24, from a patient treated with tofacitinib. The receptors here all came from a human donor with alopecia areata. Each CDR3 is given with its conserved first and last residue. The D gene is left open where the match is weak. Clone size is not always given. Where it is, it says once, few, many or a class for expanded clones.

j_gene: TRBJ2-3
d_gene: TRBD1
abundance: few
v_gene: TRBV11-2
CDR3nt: TGTGCCAGCAGCCTCCACGAAGGGACAGGGTTTTCAGATACGCAGTATTTT
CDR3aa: CASSLHEGTGFSDTQYF

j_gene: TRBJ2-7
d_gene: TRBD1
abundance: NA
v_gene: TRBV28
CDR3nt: TGTGCCAGCAGTCCATGGACAGGGGTTGTCGAGCAGTACTTC
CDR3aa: CASSPWTGVVEQYF

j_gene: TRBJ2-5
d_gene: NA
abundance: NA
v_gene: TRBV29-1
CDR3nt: TGCAGCGCTATCGTTGGGTCAGCCCGAGACCAGTACTTC
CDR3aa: CSAIVGSARDQYF

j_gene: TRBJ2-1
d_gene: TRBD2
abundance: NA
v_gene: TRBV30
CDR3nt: TGTGCCTGGAGTTTTACGCGTGGACTAGCGGGGCCCAATGAGCAGTTCTTC
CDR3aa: CAWSFTRGLAGPNEQFF

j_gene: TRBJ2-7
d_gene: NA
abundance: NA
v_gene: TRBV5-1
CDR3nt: TGCGCCAGCAGCTTCCCCGGCTACGAGCAGTACTTC
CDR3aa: CASSFPGYEQYF

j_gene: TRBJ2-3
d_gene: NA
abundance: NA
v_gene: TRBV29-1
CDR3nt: TGCAGCGTGGCCGGCGGGACAACCACTAGCACAGATACGCAGTATTTT
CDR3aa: CSVAGGTTTSTDTQYF

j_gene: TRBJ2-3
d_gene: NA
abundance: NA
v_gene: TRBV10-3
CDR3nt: TGTGCCATCAGTGAGACCGAGAGGGGCACAGATACGCAGTATTTT
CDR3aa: CAISETERGTDTQYF

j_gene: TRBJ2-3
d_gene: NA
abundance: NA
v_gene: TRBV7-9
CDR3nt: TGTGCCAGCAGCTTAGGGGGAACGGATACGCAGTATTTT
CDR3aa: CASSLGGTDTQYF

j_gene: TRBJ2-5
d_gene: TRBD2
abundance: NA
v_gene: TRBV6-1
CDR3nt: TGTGCCAGCAGTGAGGTTAGCGGGAGTGGGCAAGAGACCCAGTACTTC
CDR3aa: CASSEVSGSGQETQYF

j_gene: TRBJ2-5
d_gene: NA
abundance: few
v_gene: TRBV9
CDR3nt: TGTGCCAGCAGCGCCCAAGAGACCCAGTACTTC
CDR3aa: CASSAQETQYF

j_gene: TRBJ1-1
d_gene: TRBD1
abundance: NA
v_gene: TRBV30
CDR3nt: TGTGCCTGGAGTCGGACAGGGGAGACTGAAGCTTTCTTT
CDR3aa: CAWSRTGETEAFF

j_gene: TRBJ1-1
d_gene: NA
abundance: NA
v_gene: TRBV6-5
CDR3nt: TGTGCCAGCAGTTACCAGGGGACCGCCACTGAAGCTTTCTTT
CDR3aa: CASSYQGTATEAFF

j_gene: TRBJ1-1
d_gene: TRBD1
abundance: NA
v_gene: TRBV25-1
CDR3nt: TGTGCCAGCGGACTCCAGGGGGCGGAAGCTTTCTTT
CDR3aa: CASGLQGAEAFF

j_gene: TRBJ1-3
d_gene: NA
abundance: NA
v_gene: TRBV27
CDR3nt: TGTGCCAGCAGTTTGAGGGGGAGCGCTTCTGGAAACACCATATATTTT
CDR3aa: CASSLRGSASGNTIYF

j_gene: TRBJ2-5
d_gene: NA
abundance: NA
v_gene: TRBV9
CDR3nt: TGTGCCAGCAGCGTAGGTGTGGGACGGGTCGGGGAGACCCAGTACTTC
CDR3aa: CASSVGVGRVGETQYF

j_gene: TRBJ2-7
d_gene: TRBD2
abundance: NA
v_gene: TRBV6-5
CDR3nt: TGTGCCAGCCAACTAGCGGGCTCCTACGAGCAGTACTTC
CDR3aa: CASQLAGSYEQYF

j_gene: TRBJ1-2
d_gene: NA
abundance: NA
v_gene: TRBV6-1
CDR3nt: TGTGCCAGCAGTGAATCCGTAGGATATGGCTACACCTTC
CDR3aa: CASSESVGYGYTF

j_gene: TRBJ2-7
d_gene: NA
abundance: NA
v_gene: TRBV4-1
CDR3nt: TGCGCCAGCAGCGGGGTTGGCGGCTACGAGCAGTACTTC
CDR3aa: CASSGVGGYEQYF

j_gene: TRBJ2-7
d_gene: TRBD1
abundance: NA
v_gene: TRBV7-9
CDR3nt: TGTGCCGGAGGGGACAGGAGGGGCGCAAGCTCCTACGAGCAGTACTTC
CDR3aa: CAGGDRRGASSYEQYF

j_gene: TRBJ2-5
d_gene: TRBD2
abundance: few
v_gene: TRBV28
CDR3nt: TGTGCCAGCAGTTTAAAGCGGGGGTTTACTGGCCAAGAGACCCAGTACTTC
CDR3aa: CASSLKRGFTGQETQYF

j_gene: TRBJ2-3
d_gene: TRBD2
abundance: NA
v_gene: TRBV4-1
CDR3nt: TGCGCCAGCAGCCAGGGACTAGCGAGGATAGATACGCAGTATTTT
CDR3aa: CASSQGLARIDTQYF

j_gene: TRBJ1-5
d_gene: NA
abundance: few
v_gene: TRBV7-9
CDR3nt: TGTGCCAGCAGCTTAGCGCGTCCAGGGACGGGCAGCAATCAGCCCCAGCATTTT
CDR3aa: CASSLARPGTGSNQPQHF

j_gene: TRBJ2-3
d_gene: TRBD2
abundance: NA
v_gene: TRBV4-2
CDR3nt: TGTGCCAGCAGCCAAAGGGTTCTAGCGGAGATCACAGATACGCAGTATTTT
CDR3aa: CASSQRVLAEITDTQYF

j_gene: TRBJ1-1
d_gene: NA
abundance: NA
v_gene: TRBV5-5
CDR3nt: TGTGCCAGCAGCTTGTCAGGGAGAACTGAAGCTTTCTTT
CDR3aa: CASSLSGRTEAFF

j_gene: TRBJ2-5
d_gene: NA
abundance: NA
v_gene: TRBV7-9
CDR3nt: TGTGCCAGCAGGAACCAAGAGACCCAGTACTTC
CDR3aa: CASRNQETQYF

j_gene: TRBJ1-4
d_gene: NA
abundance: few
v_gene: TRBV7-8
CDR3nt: TGTGCCAGCAGCCCGATTCGTCCCGAAGGCGAAAAACTGTTTTTT
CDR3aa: CASSPIRPEGEKLFF

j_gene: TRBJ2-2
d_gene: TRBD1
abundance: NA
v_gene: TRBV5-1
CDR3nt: TGCGCCAGCAGCTTCAACAGGGGAAGCACCGGGGAGCTGTTTTTT
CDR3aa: CASSFNRGSTGELFF

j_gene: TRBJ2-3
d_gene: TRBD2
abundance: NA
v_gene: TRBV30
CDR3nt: TGTGCCTCCCCTACCCTAGCGGGGCTCACAGATACGCAGTATTTT
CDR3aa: CASPTLAGLTDTQYF

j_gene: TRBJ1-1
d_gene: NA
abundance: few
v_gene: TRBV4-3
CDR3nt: TGCGCCAGCAGCTACGGACCCGCGGGGGGTAAGAACACTGAAGCTTTCTTT
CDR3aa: CASSYGPAGGKNTEAFF

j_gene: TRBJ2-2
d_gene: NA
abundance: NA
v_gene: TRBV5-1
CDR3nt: TGCGCCAGCAGCTTTGGCGACACCGGGGAGCTGTTTTTT
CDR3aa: CASSFGDTGELFF

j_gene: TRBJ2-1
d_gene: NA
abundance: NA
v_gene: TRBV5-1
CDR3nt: TGCGCCAGCAGCTTGAACAGGGGGGGTTTAAATGAGCAGTTCTTC
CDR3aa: CASSLNRGGLNEQFF

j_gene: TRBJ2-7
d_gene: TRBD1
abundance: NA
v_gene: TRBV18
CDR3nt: TGTGCCAGCTCACCTTGGACAGGGGACTCCTACGAGCAGTACTTC
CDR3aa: CASSPWTGDSYEQYF

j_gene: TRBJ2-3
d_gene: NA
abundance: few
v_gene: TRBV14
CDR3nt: TGTGCCAGCAGCCAAGAAAGACGCACAGATACGCAGTATTTT
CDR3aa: CASSQERRTDTQYF

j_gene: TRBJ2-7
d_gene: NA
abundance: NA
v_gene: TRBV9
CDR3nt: TGTGCCAGCAGCCCATTAGGGACTCTCCACGAGCAGTACTTC
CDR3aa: CASSPLGTLHEQYF

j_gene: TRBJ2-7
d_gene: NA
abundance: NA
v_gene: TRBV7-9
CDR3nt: TGTGCCAGCAGCTACGGACAGGGAGGGTTATACGAGCAGTACTTC
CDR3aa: CASSYGQGGLYEQYF

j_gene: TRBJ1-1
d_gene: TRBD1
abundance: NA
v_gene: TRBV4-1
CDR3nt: TGCGCCAGCAGCCTAGACAGGGACCTGAACACTGAAGCTTTCTTT
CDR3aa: CASSLDRDLNTEAFF

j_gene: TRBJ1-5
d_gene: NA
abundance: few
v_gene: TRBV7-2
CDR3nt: TGTGCCAGCAGCTTAGAGAATCAGCCCCAGCATTTT
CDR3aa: CASSLENQPQHF

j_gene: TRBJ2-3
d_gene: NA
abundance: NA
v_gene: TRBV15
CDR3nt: TGTGCCACCAGCAACAGCCTGGCAGATACGCAGTATTTT
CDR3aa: CATSNSLADTQYF

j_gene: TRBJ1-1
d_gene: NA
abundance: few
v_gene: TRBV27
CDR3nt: TGTGCCAGCAGTTTTCGGGGGGCAGAGACTGAAGCTTTCTTT
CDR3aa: CASSFRGAETEAFF

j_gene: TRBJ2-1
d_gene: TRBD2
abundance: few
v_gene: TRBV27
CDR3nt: TGTGCCAGCAGTCTAGCGGGAGCCGCCAATGAGCAGTTCTTC
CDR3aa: CASSLAGAANEQFF

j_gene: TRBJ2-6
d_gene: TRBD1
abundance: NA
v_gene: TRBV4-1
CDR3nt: TGCGCCAGCAGCTTCAGGGGGCCTGGGGCCAACGTCCTGACTTTC
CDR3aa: CASSFRGPGANVLTF

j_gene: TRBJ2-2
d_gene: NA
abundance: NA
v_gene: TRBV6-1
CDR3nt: TGTGCCAGTCCCCTAGCCACCGGGGAGCTGTTTTTT
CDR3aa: CASPLATGELFF

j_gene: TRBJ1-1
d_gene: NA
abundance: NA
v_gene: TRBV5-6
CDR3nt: TGTGCCAGCAGCTTGTTCGGATTGAACACTGAAGCTTTCTTT
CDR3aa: CASSLFGLNTEAFF

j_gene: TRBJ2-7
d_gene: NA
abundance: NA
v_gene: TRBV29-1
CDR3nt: TGCAGCGTTGAAGAAGGGGGGCGCAGGGACGAGCAGTACTTC
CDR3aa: CSVEEGGRRDEQYF

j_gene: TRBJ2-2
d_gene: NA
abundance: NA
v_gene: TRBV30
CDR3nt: TGTGCCTGGGTCCCTAGGAACACCGGGGAGCTGTTTTTT
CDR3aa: CAWVPRNTGELFF

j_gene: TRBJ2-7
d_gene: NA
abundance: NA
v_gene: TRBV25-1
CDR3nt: TGTGCCAGCAGTCACTACTCCTACGAGCAGTACTTC
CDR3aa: CASSHYSYEQYF

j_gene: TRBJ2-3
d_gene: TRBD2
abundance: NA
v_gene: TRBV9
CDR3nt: TGTGCCAGCAGCACCTCAGCGGGAGGAGGCACAGATACGCAGTATTTT
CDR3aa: CASSTSAGGGTDTQYF